Here is one T cell receptor beta chain with its context. What it binds is unknown. Multiplex touch-down PCR with TRB-A/B primers amplified rearranged V-D-J TRB sequences. TCRdb re-called the multiplex PCR reads through MiXCR, storing one row per CDR3 protein. The sample contains under 6,000 distinct CDR3 sequences, around 21% of which appear only once. Peripheral blood genomic DNA, not sorted cells or RNA, was the template. Germline V lookup: CDR1 MNHEY, CDR2 SVGAGI. V dropped 5 bases and J dropped 3; count of bases not matched to a gene: 7. The CDR3 covers 17 residues. This sample is part of a study of T cell repertoires in aging, cancer and after chemotherapy. Study summary: Donor ages fell into six groups from 30 or younger up to 70 or older. Pre- and post-chemotherapy samples were paired from chronic lymphocytic leukemia patients treated with fludarabine- or bendamustine-based regimens. About 10 million TCR reads made up the full dataset.

General study findings and limits: Across the chemotherapy interval, each cancer cohort showed higher median generation probability, suggesting thymic rebound.

The V call is TRBV6-5, the J call TRBJ2-3; 14 nucleotides align to TRBD2. This TCR was recovered from a human donor with a blood cancer. Specimen: blood. CDR3 DNA: TGTGCCAGCAGTCTTGGACTAGCGGGGGGCCGGACAGATACGCAGTATTTT. Protein: CASSLGLAGGRTDTQYF.